A selection of T cell receptor beta chains follows, all from one sample in a study of blood T cells in healthy people across ages. TCRdb reanalysed the 5' RACE reads using MiXCR and keeps one entry per CDR3 protein. Altogether hundreds of thousands of distinct CDR3 sequences are present, roughly 44% being singletons, with the ten largest covering roughly 19%. The sequencing sample was made of blood. These TCRs come from a man aged 55 to 69 in good health. The conserved cysteine and the conserved F or W are not part of the CDR3 here. The D gene is left open where the match is weak. Only some rows state a clone size, as once, few, many or a class for expanded clones.

>TRBV3-1|.|10|.
ASSQESQPQH
>TRBV12-3/TRBV12-4|.|13|.
ASSLGWDGNNEQF
>TRBV7-2|.|11|.
ASSLDNTGELF
>TRBV6-5|.|14|.
ASSYMREGGTDTQY
>TRBV7-9|TRBD1|11|.
ASSRTGGGEQY
>TRBV5-5|.|13|.
ASSQLQGQGYGYT
>TRBV6-6|.|11|.
ASTTGPNQPQH
>TRBV6-5|.|11|once
ASSDSRKAAQY
>TRBV7-2|.|13|.
ASSMAVGGKYIQY
>TRBV12-3/TRBV12-4|.|12|few
ASSPGAGYNEQY
>TRBV4-1|.|13|.
ASSQAINSNQPQH
>TRBV9|.|11|few
ASSVESYNEQF
>TRBV2|.|10|.
ASRVTGNGYT
>TRBV12-3/TRBV12-4|TRBD1|14|few
ASSRILGQNTDTQY
>TRBV28|.|10|few
ASSPLLDTQY
>TRBV6-5|.|13|.
ATSTGPTSTDTQY
>TRBV28|.|13|few
ASRPGGPAQETQY
>TRBV12-3/TRBV12-4|TRBD1|12|few
ASSSGQGLKKLF
>TRBV28|TRBD1|15|few
AAAGARDRNDNSPLH
>TRBV6-2/TRBV6-3|.|12|.
ASSYTDRASTLH
>TRBV4-1|.|13|.
ASTPPRGNGYGYT
>TRBV7-2|TRBD1|11|few
ASSRDRGQPQH
>TRBV3-1|TRBD2|13|few
ASSHRGGTQETQY
>TRBV21-1|.|17|once
ASSKSTGRTSALSYEQY
>TRBV15|.|13|.
ATSRDLTEYNAQF
>TRBV10-3|.|15|.
AISETQVTYSNQPQH
>TRBV10-3|.|15|many
AISESMYLKIPYEQY
>TRBV4-3|.|13|.
ASSQELVGNSPLH
>TRBV7-2|TRBD2|16|few
ASSSGLAGAPLYNEQF
>TRBV7-9|TRBD2|13|.
ASSFSGGEEETQY